This T cell receptor (beta chain) was captured in a study of beta chain features in type 1 diabetes. Broader study findings: Equally in patients and controls, PCR might preferentially amplify shorter templates.

This clone was seen a handful of times. The target antigen is unknown. This CDR3 region has 16 residues. Germline V lookup: CDR1 SGHAT, CDR2 FQNNGV. Trimming cost V 5 bases and J 5 bases; bases outside gene matches: 15. CD4+ cells of the naive, central memory, regulatory and stem cell-like memory types were sorted via CD45RO/CCR7/CD25/CD127/CD95/CD27. Since all of the isolated RNA was reverse transcribed, expressed TCRB transcripts were what got sequenced. Mean read depth for naive, central memory and regulatory T cell samples was approximately 3.57 million reads. Assay: immunoSEQ multiplex PCR; the TCRdb copy retains only in-frame clones and omits some. The sample records about 340,000 clones, around 8% being singletons.

The chain combines TRBV11-2 with TRBJ2-7, with 7 nucleotides matching TRBD2. Sequencing was performed on central memory CD4+ T cells from blood. The sequence came from a woman aged 18-35 years in good health. The CDR3 coding sequence is TGTGCCAGCAGCCGCACCGCTAGCGGATATACGAACGAGCAGTACTTC. Protein product: CASSRTASGYTNEQYF.